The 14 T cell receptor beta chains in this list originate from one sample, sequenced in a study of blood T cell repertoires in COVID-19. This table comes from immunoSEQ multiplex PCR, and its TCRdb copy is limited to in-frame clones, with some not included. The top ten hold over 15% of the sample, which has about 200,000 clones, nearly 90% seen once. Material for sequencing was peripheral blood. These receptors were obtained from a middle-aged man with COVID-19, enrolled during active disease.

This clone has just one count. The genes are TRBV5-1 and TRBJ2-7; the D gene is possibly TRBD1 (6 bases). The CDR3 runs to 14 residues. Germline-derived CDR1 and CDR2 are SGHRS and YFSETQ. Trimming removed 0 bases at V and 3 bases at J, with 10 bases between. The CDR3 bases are TGCGCCAGCAGCTTGGAGGGGGAGTTCTACGAGCAGTACTTC. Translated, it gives CASSLEGEFYEQYF.

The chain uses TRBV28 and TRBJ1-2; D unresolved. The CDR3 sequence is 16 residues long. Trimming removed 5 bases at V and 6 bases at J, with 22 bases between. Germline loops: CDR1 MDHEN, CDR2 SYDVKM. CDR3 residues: CASSLLFVATPDGYTF. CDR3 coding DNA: TGTGCCAGCAGTCTTTTATTCGTCGCGACTCCTGATGGCTACACCTTC.

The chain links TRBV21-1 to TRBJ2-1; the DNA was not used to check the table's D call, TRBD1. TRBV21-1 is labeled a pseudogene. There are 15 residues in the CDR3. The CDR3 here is CASSTGSGSYNEQFF. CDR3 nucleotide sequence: TGTGCCAGCAGTACAGGGTCCGGATCCTACAATGAGCAGTTCTTC.

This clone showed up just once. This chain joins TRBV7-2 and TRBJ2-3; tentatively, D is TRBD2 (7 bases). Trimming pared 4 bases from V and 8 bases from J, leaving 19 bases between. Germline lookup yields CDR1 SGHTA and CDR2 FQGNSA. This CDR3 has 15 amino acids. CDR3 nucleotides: TGTGCCAGCAGCTCCATCTTGAGGGGGGGCGGTACGCAGTATTTT. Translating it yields CASSSILRGGGTQYF.

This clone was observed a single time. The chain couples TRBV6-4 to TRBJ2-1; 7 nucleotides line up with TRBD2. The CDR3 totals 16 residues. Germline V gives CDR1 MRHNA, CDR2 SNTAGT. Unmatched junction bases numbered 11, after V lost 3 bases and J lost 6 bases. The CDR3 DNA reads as TGTGCCAGCAGTGAGCTTGGACTAGGCCCGCCCAATGAGCAGTTCTTC. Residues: CASSELGLGPPNEQFF.

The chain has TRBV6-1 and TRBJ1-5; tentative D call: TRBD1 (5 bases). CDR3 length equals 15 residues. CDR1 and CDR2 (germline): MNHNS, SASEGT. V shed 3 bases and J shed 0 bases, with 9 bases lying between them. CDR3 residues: CASSEGGYSNQPQHF. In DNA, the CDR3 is TGTGCCAGCAGTGAGGGGGGGTATAGCAATCAGCCCCAGCATTTT.

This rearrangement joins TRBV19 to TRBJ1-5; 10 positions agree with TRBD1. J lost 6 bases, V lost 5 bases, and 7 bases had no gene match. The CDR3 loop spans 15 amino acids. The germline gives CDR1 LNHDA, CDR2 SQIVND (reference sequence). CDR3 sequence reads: CASSPQTGGGQPQHF. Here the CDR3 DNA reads TGTGCCAGTAGTCCGCAGACAGGGGGCGGTCAGCCCCAGCATTTT.

The CDR3 nucleotides read TGTGCCAGCAGCCCCCAAAGAGGGCTTACAAGCTCCTACAATGAGCAGTTCTTC. This encodes CASSPQRGLTSSYNEQFF. The gene calls are TRBV7-3 and TRBJ2-1, with D possibly being TRBD2 (5 bases). The CDR3 sequence is 18 residues long. V lost 5 bases and J lost 0, with 20 bases in between. Germline CDR1 SGHTA, CDR2 FQGTGA.

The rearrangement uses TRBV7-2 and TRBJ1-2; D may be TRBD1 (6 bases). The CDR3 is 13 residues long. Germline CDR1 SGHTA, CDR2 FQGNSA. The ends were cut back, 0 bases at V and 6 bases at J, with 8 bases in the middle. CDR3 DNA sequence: TGTGCCAGCAGCTTAGCACAGGGTGATGGCTACACCTTC. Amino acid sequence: CASSLAQGDGYTF.

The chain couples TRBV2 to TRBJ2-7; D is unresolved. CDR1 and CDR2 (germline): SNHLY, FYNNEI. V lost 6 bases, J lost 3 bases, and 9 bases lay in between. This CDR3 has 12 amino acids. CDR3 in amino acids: CASRAIYYEQYF. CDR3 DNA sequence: TGTGCCAGCAGAGCGATTTACTACGAGCAGTACTTC.

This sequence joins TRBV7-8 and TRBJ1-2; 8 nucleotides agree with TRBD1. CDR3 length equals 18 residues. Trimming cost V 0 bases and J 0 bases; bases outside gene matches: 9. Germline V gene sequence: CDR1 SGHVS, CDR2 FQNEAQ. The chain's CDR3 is CASSLAGTGAHSNYGYTF. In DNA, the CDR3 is TGTGCCAGCAGCTTAGCCGGGACAGGAGCCCACTCTAACTATGGCTACACCTTC.

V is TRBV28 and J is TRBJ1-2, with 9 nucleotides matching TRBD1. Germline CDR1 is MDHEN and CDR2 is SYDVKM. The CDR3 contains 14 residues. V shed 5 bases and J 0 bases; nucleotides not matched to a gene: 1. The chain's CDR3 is CASSRQGANYGYTF. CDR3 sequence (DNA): TGTGCCAGCAGTCGACAGGGGGCTAACTATGGCTACACCTTC.

CDR3 residues: CASSQDRLADTDTQYF. The CDR3 region has the DNA TGTGCCAGCAGCCAAGATCGACTAGCGGACACAGATACGCAGTATTTT. The chain carries TRBV4-2 and TRBJ2-3, with 9 nucleotides matching TRBD2. The CDR3 runs to 16 residues. Germline CDR1 LGHNA, CDR2 YNFKEQ. Trimming removed 0 bases from V and 2 bases from J; junction bases left unmatched: 3.

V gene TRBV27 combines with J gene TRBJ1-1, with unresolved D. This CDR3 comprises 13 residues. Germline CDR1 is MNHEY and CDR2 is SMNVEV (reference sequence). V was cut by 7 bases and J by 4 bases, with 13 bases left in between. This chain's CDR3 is CASMRGYGTEAFF. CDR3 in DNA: TGTGCCAGCATGCGGGGTTATGGCACTGAAGCTTTCTTT.